These 27 T cell receptor beta chains were all obtained from the same sample, sequenced in a study of cytomegalovirus exposure and HLA in healthy donors. Primers: 60 Vbeta forward and 13 Jbeta reverse. Assay used: immunoSEQ multiplex PCR; TCRdb lists only in-frame clones, some missing. This table has 130,000 to 150,000 clones, approximately 80% appearing once. The specimen sequenced was PBMCs. These receptors all stem from a man between 40 and 49 years old in good health and CMV-seronegative.

This CDR3 is CASSLTEAFF. CDR3 DNA sequence: TGTGCCAGCAGCCTCACTGAAGCTTTCTTT. The genes are TRBV13 and TRBJ1-1; no reliable D call. Trimming took off 5 bases at V and 4 bases at J, with 2 bases between the two ends. CDR3 length: 10 amino acids. CDR1 and CDR2 (germline): PRHDT, FYEKMQ (reference sequence).

V is TRBV30 and J is TRBJ2-2; 7 bases agree with TRBD2. Per the germline V gene, CDR1 is GTSNPN and CDR2 is SVGIG (reference sequence). The CDR3 is 15 residues long. Germline trimming cut 5 bases from V and 4 bases from J; bases unmatched to any gene: 10. The DNA of the CDR3 is TGTGCCTGGGGGATTGGGGGGGTTGGCACCGGGGAGCTGTTTTTT. Protein: CAWGIGGVGTGELFF.

The V gene is TRBV12-5, the J gene TRBJ2-3; 10 bases line up with TRBD1. Trimming at V came to 1 base and at J to 4 bases, leaving 5 bases not matched to a gene. Germline CDR1 and CDR2: LGHNT and FRNRAP. The CDR3 is 16 amino acids. The chain's CDR3 is CASGLGTGGVADTQYF. DNA of the CDR3: TGTGCTAGTGGTTTGGGGACAGGGGGAGTCGCAGATACGCAGTATTTT.

The chain carries TRBV27 and TRBJ2-3; 8 positions match TRBD2. Germline values: CDR1 MNHEY, CDR2 SMNVEV (reference sequence). With 6 bases clipped from V and 6 bases from J, the junction kept 8 bases outside the gene matches. The CDR3 is made up of 14 amino acids. The CDR3 sequence is CASRPSGGGDTQYF. Here the CDR3 DNA reads TGTGCCAGCAGACCGAGCGGGGGAGGGGATACGCAGTATTTT.

There are a few counts of this clone. This chain links TRBV25-1 with TRBJ2-3, with D possibly matching TRBD1 (6 bases). V lost 6 bases and J 3 bases, leaving 13 bases between the germline ends. The CDR3 has 14 amino acids. Germline CDR1 is MGHDK and CDR2 is SYGVNS. The CDR3 DNA is TGTGCCAGCAGAAACCCCGACAGGACAGATACGCAGTATTTT. As protein: CASRNPDRTDTQYF.

V gene TRBV29-1 combines with J gene TRBJ2-5, with a tentative D call TRBD1 (6 bases). The DNA end is a closer match to TRBJ2-7, so the J assignment may be wrong. This CDR3 has 12 amino acids. Per germline, CDR1 SQVTM and CDR2 ANQGSEA. Here the CDR3 reads CSVFRGSYEQYF. CDR3 DNA: TGCAGCGTTTTCAGGGGATCCTACGAGCAGTACTTC.

The count of this clone is one. The chain uses TRBV9 and TRBJ2-4; 10 positions agree with TRBD2. Germline values: CDR1 SGDLS, CDR2 YYNGEE. The CDR3 loop spans 17 amino acids. The J segment lost 3 bases and the V segment lost 4 bases, leaving 10 bases of the junction unmatched. The chain's CDR3 is CASSIDPSGGLKNIQYF. Here the CDR3 DNA reads TGTGCCAGCAGCATAGACCCTAGCGGGGGCCTCAAAAACATTCAGTACTTC.

The rearrangement joins TRBV19 to TRBJ1-4; 8 nucleotides align to TRBD1. The trim removed 7 bases at V and 4 bases at J, leaving 8 bases unmatched. In germline, CDR1 is LNHDA, CDR2 SQIVND (reference sequence). The CDR3 contains 15 residues. The CDR3 nucleotides read TGTGCCAGTACAAAGGGACAGGCGAGTAATGAAAAACTGTTTTTT. Protein product: CASTKGQASNEKLFF.

The rearrangement uses TRBV7-8 and TRBJ2-1; 7 positions match TRBD2. There are 13 residues in the CDR3. CDR1 is SGHVS and CDR2 is FQNEAQ in the germline V gene. V dropped 5 bases and J dropped 7; count of bases not matched to a gene: 5. The CDR3 sequence is CASSPLGGNEQFF. The CDR3 coding sequence is TGTGCCAGCAGCCCCCTGGGAGGGAATGAGCAGTTCTTC.

The genes are TRBV7-9 and TRBJ2-3; the D gene is possibly TRBD2 (6 bases). Trimming removed 3 bases from V and 2 bases from J, with 15 bases in between. CDR1 and CDR2 (germline): SEHNR, FQNEAQ (reference sequence). The CDR3 runs 16 residues. CDR3 region: CASSFGPSEFTDTQYF. CDR3 in DNA: TGTGCCAGCAGCTTCGGTCCTAGCGAATTCACAGATACGCAGTATTTT.

The chain employs TRBV5-1 and TRBJ2-2, with 8 bases aligning to TRBD1. V gave up 5 bases and J gave up 1 base; unmatched junction bases: 7. Germline loops: CDR1 SGHRS, CDR2 YFSETQ. This CDR3 spans 16 amino acids. The chain's CDR3 is CASRSAGTGNTGELFF. DNA of the CDR3: TGCGCCAGCAGATCCGCCGGGACAGGGAACACCGGGGAGCTGTTTTTT.

This chain links TRBV6-6 with TRBJ2-7; no clear D. From germline, CDR1 is MNHNY and CDR2 SVGAGI (reference sequence). This CDR3 is built from 14 residues. Trimming took 5 bases from V and 2 from J, leaving 13 bases between them. This chain's CDR3 is CASSPPSPAYEQYF. The CDR3, as DNA: TGTGCCAGCAGTCCTCCATCTCCGGCCTACGAGCAGTACTTC.

This clone was detected only a few times. The chain couples TRBV7-2 to TRBJ2-3; 7 bases fit TRBD2. Trimming removed 6 bases from V and 2 bases from J; junction bases left unmatched: 5. CDR1 and CDR2 from the germline V gene are SGHTA and FQGNSA. The CDR3 has 14 amino acids. CDR3 in amino acids: CASSPRDYTDTQYF. In DNA form, the CDR3 reads TGTGCCAGCAGTCCCCGGGACTACACAGATACGCAGTATTTT.

The chain recombines TRBV16 with TRBJ1-1; no firm D call. The germline CDR1 and CDR2 sequences are KGHSY and FQNENV. The CDR3 runs 15 residues. V lost 4 bases to trimming and J lost 4 bases, with 16 bases between them. The CDR3 loop is CASSRQQQLATEAFF. The CDR3, as DNA: TGTGCCAGCAGCCGCCAACAGCAATTGGCCACTGAAGCTTTCTTT.

CDR3 region: CASSLGAGANTGELFF. The DNA for the CDR3 is TGTGCCAGCAGCTTGGGTGCGGGGGCGAACACCGGGGAGCTGTTTTTT. This chain joins TRBV5-6 and TRBJ2-2, with TRBD2 matching over 7 bases. V was clipped by 0 bases and J by 0 bases; unmatched bases: 2. CDR1 and CDR2 (germline): SGHDT, YYEEEE. The CDR3 has 16 residues.

The gene calls are TRBV19 and TRBJ2-2; no definite D call. The CDR3 extends over 15 amino acids. V lost 3 bases and J lost 1, with 9 bases in between. Per the germline V gene, CDR1 is LNHDA and CDR2 is SQIVND (reference sequence). The CDR3 reads CASSMAPMNTGELFF. Here the CDR3 DNA reads TGTGCCAGTAGTATGGCCCCAATGAACACCGGGGAGCTGTTTTTT.

The chain carries TRBV18 and TRBJ2-5; unclear D gene. V lost 3 bases and J 4 bases, leaving 3 bases between the germline ends. The CDR3 consists of 11 residues. CDR1 KGHSH and CDR2 LQKENI come from the germline V gene. Here the CDR3 DNA reads TGTGCCAGCTCACCGCGAGAGACCCAGTACTTC. It encodes CASSPRETQYF.

CDR3 amino acids: CASSLDGANYEQYF. CDR3 bases: TGCGCCAGCAGCTTGGACGGTGCCAACTACGAGCAGTACTTC. The gene calls are TRBV5-1 and TRBJ2-7; D is uncertain. Germline V gene data show CDR1 as SGHRS and CDR2 as YFSETQ. This CDR3 has 14 residues. V was shortened by 0 bases and J by 3 bases, with 10 bases between the two germline ends.

The rearrangement joins TRBV9 to TRBJ2-3; D remains ambiguous. Per germline, CDR1 SGDLS and CDR2 YYNGEE. This CDR3 has 15 residues. Trimming shortened V by 1 base and J by 5 bases, and 14 bases separated the two germline ends. The DNA for the CDR3 is TGTGCCAGCAGCGTATACGGGTCCCCACGAGATACGCAGTATTTT. This sequence encodes CASSVYGSPRDTQYF. The complete variable domain, with remaining parts taken from reference TRBV9 and TRBJ2-3, reads DSGVTQTPKHLITATGQRVTLRCSPRSGDLSVYWYQQSLDQGLQFLIQYYNGEERAKGNILERFSAQQFPDLHSELNLSSLELGDSALYFCASSVYGSPRDTQYFGPGTRLTVL.

The V gene is TRBV5-1, the J gene TRBJ2-1; 13 bases line up with TRBD2. The CDR3 covers 15 residues. Germline V gives CDR1 SGHRS, CDR2 YFSETQ. Losses at the gene ends were 4 bases for V and 8 bases for J; bases not matched to a gene: 6. The CDR3 nucleotides read TGCGCCAGCAGCATCGGACTAGCGGGGGTGGATGAGCAGTTCTTC. It codes for CASSIGLAGVDEQFF.

The gene calls are TRBV6-5 and TRBJ1-1; TRBD1 is a possible D gene (5 bases). Trimming took 2 bases from V and 5 from J, leaving 18 bases between them. The CDR3 has 16 amino acids. From germline, CDR1 is MNHEY and CDR2 SVGAGI. The CDR3 DNA sequence: TGTGCCAGCAGTTACCCGGACACCCAGGGTGTGACTGAAGCTTTCTTT. Translating gives CASSYPDTQGVTEAFF.

To note about this clone: At the DNA level, this CDR3 is encoded by other sequences in the same sample as well. The chain joins TRBV9 to TRBJ2-7; no clear D gene. Trimming stripped 0 bases from V and 3 bases from J, with 7 bases between. The V gene's germline CDR1 is SGDLS and CDR2 YYNGEE. This CDR3 contains 13 residues. The CDR3 reads CASSVATGYEQYF. The CDR3 DNA reads TGTGCCAGCAGCGTAGCCACGGGCTACGAGCAGTACTTC.

The chain carries TRBV13 and TRBJ2-7, with TRBD1 matching over 8 bases. Germline CDR1 is PRHDT and CDR2 is FYEKMQ (reference sequence). The CDR3 covers 15 residues. The junction had 9 bases not matched to a gene; V was cut back by 4 bases and J by 4 bases. The CDR3 DNA reads as TGTGCCAGCAGCTCCCGGACAGGGACCTATTACGAGCAGTACTTC. It is translated as CASSSRTGTYYEQYF.

The chain is built from TRBV6-1 and TRBJ1-2, with D possibly being TRBD1 (5 bases). This CDR3 has 15 residues. CDR1 MNHNS and CDR2 SASEGT come from the germline V gene. With 2 bases removed from V and 8 bases from J, the gap between germline ends came to 18 bases. The CDR3 loop is CASSETQGFSGGYTF. CDR3 sequence (DNA): TGTGCCAGCAGTGAAACGCAGGGCTTCTCTGGCGGCTACACCTTC.

In DNA form, the CDR3 reads TGTGCCAGCAGCTCCCCTGGATTGGCAAGGGGGTACGAGCAGTACTTC. This gives the protein CASSSPGLARGYEQYF. The V and J genes are TRBV5-4 and TRBJ2-7, with TRBD1 as a possible D gene (6 bases). There are 16 residues in the CDR3. CDR1 SGHNT and CDR2 YYREEE come from the germline V gene (reference sequence). Trimming stripped 3 bases from V and 4 bases from J, with 20 bases between.

Only one count was recorded for this clone. The rearrangement links TRBV25-1 to TRBJ1-2; tentative D call: TRBD1 (6 bases). V lost 2 bases and J lost 4, with 20 bases in between. The germline V gene encodes CDR1 MGHDK and CDR2 SYGVNS. There are 17 residues in the CDR3. The CDR3 DNA reads as TGTGCCAGCAGTGAAGGGGCCGGGGGGGCCCGGGGCTATGGCTACACCTTC. It translates to CASSEGAGGARGYGYTF.

This sequence joins TRBV19 and TRBJ2-3; 8 bases align to TRBD2. Germline V CDR1 and CDR2: LNHDA, SQIVND (reference sequence). The V and J ends lost 7 bases and 3 bases, in that order; junction bases with no gene match: 9. This CDR3 is built from 15 residues. The CDR3 sequence is CASTMTSVGTDTQYF. The CDR3 bases are TGTGCCAGTACTATGACTAGCGTGGGGACAGATACGCAGTATTTT.